The entry below describes one T cell receptor (beta chain). The antigen this receptor binds is unknown. The input lacks base qualities; no much larger clone sits a single base away. These data belong to a study of T cells in Graves' hyperthyroidism and ophthalmopathy (dated by TCRdb to between 2018 and 2021). Notes on the research overall: Peripheral blood samples were taken at the time of initial diagnosis, prior to any treatment. The roughly 100 discovery patients were divided at random into training and test sets in a 7:3 ratio. Once sampling was done, hyperthyroidism patients were given methimazole at a starting dose of 30 mg daily, whereas ophthalmopathy patients were given high-dose intravenous methylprednisolone. To identify TCR V-J signatures that set the groups apart, the researchers used a discovery cohort of roughly 100 patients, made up of 40 to 45 with Graves' ophthalmopathy and approximately 57 with stable Graves' hyperthyroidism. The paper reports TCR Vbeta CDR3 sequencing of some 140 peripheral blood samples: under 45 ophthalmopathy, under 85 hyperthyroidism and 17 progressor patients. An independent validation cohort of 18 to 20 hyperthyroidism patients and 17 patients who later progressed to ophthalmopathy tested prospective prediction of ophthalmopathy. In addition, the study compared T-cell repertoires in thyroid tissue and in blood from five or six Graves' hyperthyroidism patients.

In the ophthalmopathy patients, disease was moderately to severely active, with a Clinical Activity Score of 3 or more, a NOSPECS grade of 4 or more, and a duration of less than 3 months. Exclusion was applied to patients with uncontrolled infections, other autoimmune diseases, pregnancy or lactation. Diagnoses were based on clinical symptoms, serum thyroxine and TRAb, thyroid ultrasound and orbital computed tomography. PBMCs were isolated from more than 9 ml of fresh peripheral blood by Ficoll-Paque density gradient centrifugation. Total RNA was extracted using Trizol reagent, and RNA quality was assessed on an Agilent 2100 Bioanalyzer. On the study overall, not on this receptor specifically: Most expanded thyroid clonotypes (frequency above 0.001) were also detected in blood, a finding suggesting that blood repertoires may reflect thyroid immune responses. In cross-validation, a model built on a 13 V-J signature told ophthalmopathy apart from stable hyperthyroidism with approximately 91% sensitivity and 81% to 82% specificity, and in testing the same model reached 80%/75%. No statistical method was used to set the sample size in advance, and investigators knew the group allocation. In validation, the model predicted progression to ophthalmopathy a median of about 6.8 months before onset, with over 60% sensitivity and more than 72% specificity.

Its CDR3 holds 14 amino acids, cysteine through phenylalanine. The read is trimmed to its CDR3 DNA, 42 bases read in frame from base 1. Germline trimming amounts to 6 bases on V and 7 bases on J, with 9 as the count of junction bases outside the gene matches. The TCR beta CDR3 regions were amplified from RNA transcripts. For the first round of RT-PCR on the TCR CDR3, the HTBI primer set was used together with the Qiagen OneStep RT-PCR kit. The libraries were constructed in a second round of multiplex PCR and then size-selected and purified. Sequencing of the libraries was done on an Illumina HiSeq2000 using paired-end 100 bp reads. The original methods were these. SOAPnuke was used to process the raw data, throwing out any read that contained adapters or uncalled bases, had a mean Phred below 15, or lacked an exact constant-primer or identifier match. COPE v1.2.5 was used to merge the high-quality paired reads, and each unique nucleotide sequence was defined as a clonotype. MiTCR v1.1 was used to align clonotypes to the IMGT TRBV, TRBD and TRBJ reference segments. Only V-J combinations with frequency above 0.0001, covering roughly 99% of repertoires, were analysed. The TCS score was defined as F50 (clonal expansion) divided by E x V (chaos), with BLOSUM62-based TCRdist calculated between CDR3 peptides within each V-J. Welch's t-statistics and random forest reduced several hundred V-J features to around 14, which were used in a naive Bayes classifier (R e1071). Thyroid-blood repertoire similarity was quantified with the Morisita-Horn index. TCRdb reanalyzed the raw reads on its own, using fastp at Q25 for trimming and MiXCR for clone calling, and kept in-frame beta chains. Entries that share a CDR3 protein sequence are merged under the most common genes and DNA. TCRdb, not the original authors, processed these V and J calls. The sample data list more than 45,000 distinct CDR3 sequences, and 49% of these were observed just once. 12% of the sample is held by the ten biggest clonotypes.

The material sequenced was blood. This clonotype originated in a woman aged 30 to 39 with Graves' ophthalmopathy. Rearrangement joined TRBV12-3 or TRBV12-4 to TRBJ2-5, with TRBD1 identical over 9 junction bases. The CDR3 region: CASSYRGLHGTQYF. The DNA is as follows: TGTGCCAGCAGCTACAGGGGGCTTCATGGGACCCAGTACTTC.